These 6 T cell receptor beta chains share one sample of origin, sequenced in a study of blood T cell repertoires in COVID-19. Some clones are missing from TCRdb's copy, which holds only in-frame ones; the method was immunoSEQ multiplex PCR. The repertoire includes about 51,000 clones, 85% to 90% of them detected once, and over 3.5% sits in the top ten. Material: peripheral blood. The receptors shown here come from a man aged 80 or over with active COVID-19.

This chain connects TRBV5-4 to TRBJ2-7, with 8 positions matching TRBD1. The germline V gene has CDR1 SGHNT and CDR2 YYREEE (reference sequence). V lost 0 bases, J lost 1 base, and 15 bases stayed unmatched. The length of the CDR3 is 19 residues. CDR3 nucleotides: TGTGCCAGCAGCTTGGCCGTGGCAGGGGGCCTAGGAAGATCCTACGAGCAGTACTTC. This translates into CASSLAVAGGLGRSYEQYF.

CDR3 loop: CASSPGRNQPQHF. The CDR3 region has the DNA TGTGCCAGCAGTCCCGGTCGAAATCAGCCCCAGCATTTT. The V call is TRBV7-2, the J call TRBJ1-5; D ambiguous. The CDR3 is made up of 13 amino acids. Germline V gene data show CDR1 as SGHTA and CDR2 as FQGNSA. The V and J ends lost 6 bases and 4 bases respectively, with 10 bases between them.

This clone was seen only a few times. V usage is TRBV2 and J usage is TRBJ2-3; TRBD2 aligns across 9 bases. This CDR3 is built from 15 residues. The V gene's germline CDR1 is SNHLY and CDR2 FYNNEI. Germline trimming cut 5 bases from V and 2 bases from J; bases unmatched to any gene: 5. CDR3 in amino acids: CASSMTSGFTDTQYF. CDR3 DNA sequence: TGTGCCAGCAGTATGACTAGCGGATTCACAGATACGCAGTATTTT.

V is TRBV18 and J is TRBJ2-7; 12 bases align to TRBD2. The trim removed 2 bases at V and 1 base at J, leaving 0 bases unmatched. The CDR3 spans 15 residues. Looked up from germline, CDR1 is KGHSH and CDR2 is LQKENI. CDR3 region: CASSPGLAGSYEQYF. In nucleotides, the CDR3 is TGTGCCAGCTCACCAGGACTAGCGGGATCCTACGAGCAGTACTTC. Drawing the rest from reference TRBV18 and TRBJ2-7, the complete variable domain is NAGVMQNPRHLVRRRGQEARLRCSPMKGHSHVYWYRQLPEEGLKFMVYLQKENIIDESGMPKERFSAEFPKEGPSILRIQQVVRGDSAAYFCASSPGLAGSYEQYFGPGTRLTVT.

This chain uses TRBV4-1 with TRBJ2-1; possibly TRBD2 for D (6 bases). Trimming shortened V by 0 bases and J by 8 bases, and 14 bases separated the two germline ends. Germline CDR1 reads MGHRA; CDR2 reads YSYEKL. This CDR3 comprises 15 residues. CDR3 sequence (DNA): TGCGCCAGCAGCCAAGAGGGATATAGCGGCGATGAGCAGTTCTTC. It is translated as CASSQEGYSGDEQFF.

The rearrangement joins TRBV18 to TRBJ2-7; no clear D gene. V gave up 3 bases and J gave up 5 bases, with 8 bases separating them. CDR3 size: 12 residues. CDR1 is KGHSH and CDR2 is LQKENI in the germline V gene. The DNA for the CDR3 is TGTGCCAGCTCACCCCGTCTCGACGAGCAGTACTTC. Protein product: CASSPRLDEQYF.